This is a list of T cell receptor beta chains from one sample in a study of blood T cell repertoires in COVID-19. Using immunoSEQ multiplex PCR, the repertoire was profiled, and TCRdb retains in-frame clones only, with some absent. This table holds roughly 300,000 clones, roughly nine tenths found once. Sequencing was carried out using peripheral blood. The receptors here all came from a woman aged 25 to 39 with COVID-19, enrolled during active disease. Each CDR3 is given with its conserved first and last residue. The D gene is left open where the match is weak. A clone size is listed for some rows: how often the clone was seen (once, few, many), or a class if it is expanded.

D gene: NA
J gene: TRBJ2-7
clone size: once
V gene: TRBV28
CDR3 protein: CASSFPGTYEQYF
CDR3 DNA: TGTGCCAGCAGTTTCCCCGGGACCTACGAGCAGTACTTC

D gene: TRBD1
J gene: TRBJ1-5
clone size: NA
V gene: TRBV7-9
CDR3 protein: CASQQGADQPQHF
CDR3 DNA: TGTGCCAGCCAACAGGGGGCAGATCAGCCCCAGCATTTT

D gene: TRBD1
J gene: TRBJ1-5
clone size: NA
V gene: TRBV6-5
CDR3 protein: CASSSDRRQPQHF
CDR3 DNA: TGTGCCAGCAGTTCGGACAGGCGCCAGCCCCAGCATTTT

D gene: TRBD2
J gene: TRBJ2-1
clone size: NA
V gene: TRBV5-4
CDR3 protein: CASSWSGALYNEQFF
CDR3 DNA: TGTGCCAGCAGCTGGAGCGGGGCACTATACAATGAGCAGTTCTTC

D gene: TRBD2
J gene: TRBJ2-1
clone size: NA
V gene: TRBV4-2
CDR3 protein: CASSQARGGYNEQFF
CDR3 DNA: TGTGCCAGCAGCCAAGCGCGGGGGGGCTACAATGAGCAGTTCTTC

D gene: NA
J gene: TRBJ1-1
clone size: NA
V gene: TRBV18
CDR3 protein: CASSPPSAGTTEAFF
CDR3 DNA: TGTGCCAGCTCACCTCCAAGTGCGGGGACGACTGAAGCTTTCTTT

D gene: TRBD1
J gene: TRBJ1-2
clone size: NA
V gene: TRBV19
CDR3 protein: CASSFQTGGSGGYTF
CDR3 DNA: TGTGCCAGTAGTTTCCAGACAGGGGGCTCCGGCGGCTACACCTTC

D gene: TRBD1
J gene: TRBJ2-7
clone size: few
V gene: TRBV5-4
CDR3 protein: CASSLVSDRENEQYF
CDR3 DNA: TGTGCCAGCAGCTTGGTCTCGGACAGGGAGAACGAGCAGTACTTC

D gene: NA
J gene: TRBJ1-1
clone size: NA
V gene: TRBV9
CDR3 protein: CASSVLSPPNTEAFF
CDR3 DNA: TGTGCCAGCAGCGTACTCTCCCCCCCGAACACTGAAGCTTTCTTT

D gene: TRBD1
J gene: TRBJ1-4
clone size: few
V gene: TRBV6-6
CDR3 protein: CASSPGQGGSEKLFF
CDR3 DNA: TGTGCCAGCAGCCCCGGACAGGGAGGTAGTGAAAAACTGTTTTTT

D gene: TRBD1
J gene: TRBJ1-6
clone size: NA
V gene: TRBV30
CDR3 protein: CAWSWGQGKSPLHF
CDR3 DNA: TGTGCCTGGAGCTGGGGACAGGGAAAATCACCCCTCCACTTT

D gene: TRBD1
J gene: TRBJ2-1
clone size: NA
V gene: TRBV29-1
CDR3 protein: CSVGTGVHEQFF
CDR3 DNA: TGCAGCGTTGGTACAGGGGTCCATGAGCAGTTCTTC

D gene: NA
J gene: TRBJ1-2
clone size: NA
V gene: TRBV25-1
CDR3 protein: CASSDTNGGYTF
CDR3 DNA: TGTGCCAGCAGTGACACCAACGGGGGCTACACCTTC

D gene: NA
J gene: TRBJ1-3
clone size: NA
V gene: TRBV5-4
CDR3 protein: CASSLGGQIGNTIYF
CDR3 DNA: TGTGCCAGCAGCTTGGGGGGCCAGATTGGAAACACCATATATTTT

D gene: NA
J gene: TRBJ2-5
clone size: NA
V gene: TRBV3-1/TRBV3-2
CDR3 protein: CASSAPGGVETQYF
CDR3 DNA: TGTGCCAGCAGCGCTCCAGGAGGGGTAGAGACCCAGTACTTC

D gene: NA
J gene: TRBJ1-2
clone size: few
V gene: TRBV27
CDR3 protein: CASSLLAGLGYGYTF
CDR3 DNA: TGTGCCAGCAGTTTATTAGCTGGGTTGGGCTATGGCTACACCTTC

D gene: NA
J gene: TRBJ2-6
clone size: NA
V gene: TRBV27
CDR3 protein: CASSLGGANVLTF
CDR3 DNA: TGTGCCAGCAGTCTCGGGGGGGCCAACGTCCTGACTTTC

D gene: NA
J gene: TRBJ1-1
clone size: NA
V gene: TRBV5-6
CDR3 protein: CATAGRANTEAFF
CDR3 DNA: TGTGCTACAGCGGGCAGGGCGAACACTGAAGCTTTCTTT

D gene: TRBD2
J gene: TRBJ2-3
clone size: NA
V gene: TRBV10-2
CDR3 protein: CASSESSGAGGITDTQYF
CDR3 DNA: TGCGCCAGCAGTGAGTCGTCTGGAGCGGGGGGGATCACAGATACGCAGTATTTT

D gene: TRBD2
J gene: TRBJ2-1
clone size: NA
V gene: TRBV7-6
CDR3 protein: CASSQRGGLAFYNEQFF
CDR3 DNA: TGTGCCAGCAGCCAGCGGGGAGGACTAGCGTTCTACAATGAGCAGTTCTTC

D gene: TRBD1
J gene: TRBJ2-3
clone size: NA
V gene: TRBV7-9
CDR3 protein: CASSWTGGTDTQYF
CDR3 DNA: TGTGCCAGCAGCTGGACAGGCGGCACAGATACGCAGTATTTT

D gene: NA
J gene: TRBJ1-3
clone size: NA
V gene: TRBV18
CDR3 protein: CASSPTSRNTIYF
CDR3 DNA: TGTGCCAGCTCACCAACGAGCCGAAACACCATATATTTT

D gene: TRBD2
J gene: TRBJ2-5
clone size: NA
V gene: TRBV2
CDR3 protein: CATPGTSGGAGETQYF
CDR3 DNA: TGTGCCACCCCCGGGACTAGCGGGGGGGCAGGAGAGACCCAGTACTTC

D gene: NA
J gene: TRBJ2-7
clone size: NA
V gene: TRBV19
CDR3 protein: CATSGRGPYYEQYF
CDR3 DNA: TGTGCCACTTCGGGGCGGGGGCCCTACTACGAGCAGTACTTC

D gene: TRBD2
J gene: TRBJ2-5
clone size: NA
V gene: TRBV24-1
CDR3 protein: CATSDLSSGDQETQYF
CDR3 DNA: TGTGCCACCAGTGATTTGAGTAGCGGGGACCAAGAGACCCAGTACTTC

D gene: NA
J gene: TRBJ2-7
clone size: NA
V gene: TRBV5-4
CDR3 protein: CASSGVNEQYF
CDR3 DNA: TGTGCCAGCAGCGGAGTCAACGAGCAGTACTTC

D gene: NA
J gene: TRBJ1-5
clone size: NA
V gene: TRBV5-5
CDR3 protein: CASSLLFRNQPQHF
CDR3 DNA: TGTGCCAGCAGCTTGCTTTTTCGCAATCAGCCCCAGCATTTT

D gene: TRBD1
J gene: TRBJ1-6
clone size: few
V gene: TRBV19
CDR3 protein: CASSALQGLSSPLHF
CDR3 DNA: TGTGCCAGTAGTGCCCTACAGGGGTTAAGTTCACCCCTCCACTTT

D gene: TRBD1
J gene: TRBJ1-1
clone size: once
V gene: TRBV19
CDR3 protein: CASRGRTRAFF
CDR3 DNA: TGTGCCTCAAGGGGGCGGACACGCGCTTTCTTT

D gene: NA
J gene: TRBJ2-7
clone size: NA
V gene: TRBV3-1/TRBV3-2
CDR3 protein: CASSQSPTTGSEQYF
CDR3 DNA: TGTGCCAGCAGCCAGAGCCCCACTACAGGGTCCGAGCAGTACTTC

D gene: NA
J gene: TRBJ2-3
clone size: NA
V gene: TRBV15
CDR3 protein: CATSRGEGSGADTQYF
CDR3 DNA: TGTGCCACCAGCAGAGGTGAAGGGTCGGGGGCAGATACGCAGTATTTT

D gene: NA
J gene: TRBJ1-1
clone size: NA
V gene: TRBV15
CDR3 protein: CATSREGVITFF
CDR3 DNA: TGTGCCACCAGCAGAGAGGGCGTGATTACCTTCTTT

D gene: TRBD1
J gene: TRBJ2-7
clone size: once
V gene: TRBV28
CDR3 protein: CASISAVGQGSVQYF
CDR3 DNA: TGTGCCAGCATCTCCGCTGTGGGACAGGGGTCCGTGCAGTACTTC

D gene: TRBD1
J gene: TRBJ1-4
clone size: NA
V gene: TRBV10-3
CDR3 protein: CAIRSGQGANGNEKLFF
CDR3 DNA: TGTGCCATCAGATCCGGACAGGGGGCGAATGGTAATGAAAAACTGTTTTTT

D gene: NA
J gene: TRBJ2-5
clone size: NA
V gene: TRBV29-1
CDR3 protein: CSALGVLETQYF
CDR3 DNA: TGCAGCGCTCTAGGGGTGTTGGAGACCCAGTACTTC

D gene: NA
J gene: TRBJ1-6
clone size: NA
V gene: TRBV5-4
CDR3 protein: CASSDRPNSPLHF
CDR3 DNA: TGTGCCAGCAGTGACAGGCCAAATTCACCCCTCCACTTT

D gene: TRBD1
J gene: TRBJ2-1
clone size: NA
V gene: TRBV11-1
CDR3 protein: CASSSENRGAGNEQFF
CDR3 DNA: TGTGCCAGCAGCTCGGAGAACAGGGGAGCTGGTAATGAGCAGTTCTTC

D gene: TRBD1
J gene: TRBJ1-2
clone size: few
V gene: TRBV12-3/TRBV12-4
CDR3 protein: CASSAGQGYGYTF
CDR3 DNA: TGTGCCAGCAGTGCGGGACAGGGCTATGGCTACACCTTC

D gene: TRBD2
J gene: TRBJ2-5
clone size: NA
V gene: TRBV12-5
CDR3 protein: CASGLPPGGGNNQETQYF
CDR3 DNA: TGTGCTAGTGGTTTGCCGCCGGGAGGGGGGAACAACCAAGAGACCCAGTACTTC

D gene: NA
J gene: TRBJ1-1
clone size: NA
V gene: TRBV19
CDR3 protein: CASSLTANTEAFF
CDR3 DNA: TGTGCCAGTAGTTTGACAGCGAACACTGAAGCTTTCTTT

D gene: TRBD1
J gene: TRBJ1-2
clone size: NA
V gene: TRBV28
CDR3 protein: CASSQDRAGYTF
CDR3 DNA: TGTGCCAGCAGTCAAGACAGGGCTGGCTACACCTTC

D gene: TRBD1
J gene: TRBJ1-2
clone size: NA
V gene: TRBV5-1
CDR3 protein: CASRDQQGSYGYTF
CDR3 DNA: TGCGCCAGCAGGGACCAACAGGGGTCCTATGGCTACACCTTC

D gene: NA
J gene: TRBJ2-1
clone size: NA
V gene: TRBV3-1/TRBV3-2
CDR3 protein: CASSHLHEQFF
CDR3 DNA: TGTGCCAGCAGCCATCTCCATGAGCAGTTCTTC

D gene: NA
J gene: TRBJ2-5
clone size: NA
V gene: TRBV2
CDR3 protein: CASRAQETQYF
CDR3 DNA: TGTGCCAGCAGGGCTCAAGAGACCCAGTACTTC

D gene: NA
J gene: TRBJ2-2
clone size: NA
V gene: TRBV4-1
CDR3 protein: CASSHTSPDTGELFF
CDR3 DNA: TGCGCCAGCAGCCATACTAGTCCGGACACCGGGGAGCTGTTTTTT

D gene: TRBD1
J gene: TRBJ1-2
clone size: NA
V gene: TRBV5-1
CDR3 protein: CASSPTGGNYGYTF
CDR3 DNA: TGCGCCAGCAGCCCGACAGGGGGCAACTATGGCTACACCTTC

D gene: TRBD1
J gene: TRBJ1-2
clone size: NA
V gene: TRBV2
CDR3 protein: CASSEPGTGGYGYTF
CDR3 DNA: TGTGCCAGCAGTGAGCCGGGTACAGGGGGGTATGGCTACACCTTC

D gene: NA
J gene: TRBJ2-3
clone size: NA
V gene: TRBV10-2
CDR3 protein: CATSPGLTTDTQYF
CDR3 DNA: TGCGCCACCTCCCCGGGACTTACCACAGATACGCAGTATTTT

D gene: NA
J gene: TRBJ2-7
clone size: NA
V gene: TRBV5-5
CDR3 protein: CASSRVGHLSYEQYF
CDR3 DNA: TGTGCCAGCAGCCGCGTGGGACACCTCTCCTACGAGCAGTACTTC

D gene: NA
J gene: TRBJ2-5
clone size: NA
V gene: TRBV5-4
CDR3 protein: CASSLGLEEVETQYF
CDR3 DNA: TGTGCCAGCAGCTTGGGGCTAGAGGAGGTTGAGACCCAGTACTTC

D gene: NA
J gene: TRBJ1-5
clone size: NA
V gene: TRBV7-9
CDR3 protein: CASSLEVNQPQHF
CDR3 DNA: TGTGCCAGCAGCTTGGAGGTCAATCAGCCCCAGCATTTT

D gene: TRBD1
J gene: TRBJ1-6
clone size: NA
V gene: TRBV5-4
CDR3 protein: CASSLRDRASPLHF
CDR3 DNA: TGTGCCAGCAGCTTACGGGACAGGGCTTCACCCCTCCACTTT

D gene: NA
J gene: TRBJ1-1
clone size: NA
V gene: TRBV20-1
CDR3 protein: CSASPTGSEAFF
CDR3 DNA: TGCAGTGCTAGTCCTACAGGGTCAGAAGCTTTCTTT

D gene: NA
J gene: TRBJ1-2
clone size: NA
V gene: TRBV7-9
CDR3 protein: CASRAGLNYGYTF
CDR3 DNA: TGTGCCAGCAGGGCGGGACTAAACTATGGCTACACCTTC

D gene: TRBD2
J gene: TRBJ2-7
clone size: NA
V gene: TRBV4-2
CDR3 protein: CASSSRTSGSYEQYF
CDR3 DNA: TGTGCCAGCAGCTCGCGGACTAGCGGATCCTACGAGCAGTACTTC

D gene: NA
J gene: TRBJ1-3
clone size: NA
V gene: TRBV6-6
CDR3 protein: CASSYIGTGNTIYF
CDR3 DNA: TGTGCCAGCAGTTACATCGGTACTGGAAACACCATATATTTT